The next 10 T cell receptor beta chains were all read from a single sample in a study of CD8 T cells in Susac syndrome. With random hexamers, reverse transcription was performed on about 0.45 to 1 ug of RNA. TCRdb re-analysed the immunoSEQ multiplex PCR reads in MiXCR, keeping a single row per CDR3 protein. The sample lists under 300,000 distinct CDR3 sequences, roughly 95% occurring once. The sequencing sample was made of CD4+ T cells from PBMCs. The receptors stem from a human donor with Susac syndrome.

The chain uses TRBV29-1 and TRBJ2-3; TRBD1 matches at 9 bases. V was clipped by 7 bases and J by 5 bases; unmatched bases: 7. This CDR3 spans 13 amino acids. CDR1 is SQVTM and CDR2 is ANQGSEA in the germline V gene. The CDR3 region is CSASGQGQDTQYF. The CDR3, as DNA: TGCAGCGCAAGTGGACAGGGGCAAGATACGCAGTATTTT.

This clonotype was recorded once. The chain recombines TRBV11-2 with TRBJ1-3; maybe TRBD1 (5 bases). Germline-derived CDR1 and CDR2 are SGHAT and FQNNGV. The V end lost 5 bases, the J end lost 2 bases, and 16 bases lay between the germline ends. The CDR3 is made up of 16 amino acids. The CDR3 sequence is CASSAIRVDPGNTIYF. The DNA for the CDR3 is TGTGCCAGCAGCGCGATCAGGGTCGACCCTGGAAACACCATATATTTT.

This sequence joins TRBV12-3 or TRBV12-4 and TRBJ2-1; the D gene is possibly TRBD2 (6 bases). Trimming stripped 10 bases from V and 0 bases from J, with 13 bases between. The CDR3 has 14 residues. CDR3 region: CATSRGSSYNEQFF. The CDR3 bases are TGTGCCACCTCGCGGGGAAGCTCCTACAATGAGCAGTTCTTC.

The V and J genes are TRBV20-1 and TRBJ2-1; the match to TRBD2 covers 12 bases. After removal of 3 bases from V and 8 bases from J, the junction contained 8 bases not matched to a gene. The CDR3 contains 15 residues. The V gene's germline CDR1 is DFQATT and CDR2 SNEGSKA (reference sequence). CDR3 protein: CSASSSGRALDEQFF. The CDR3 nucleotides are TGCAGTGCTAGCTCTAGCGGGAGGGCCCTCGATGAGCAGTTCTTC.

The chain joins TRBV9 to TRBJ1-3, with D hard to call. This CDR3 spans 16 amino acids. Germline V lookup: CDR1 SGDLS, CDR2 YYNGEE. Trimming cost V 0 bases and J 0 bases, with 10 bases left between them. The CDR3: CASSVAEGVSGNTIYF. The CDR3 region has the DNA TGTGCCAGCAGCGTAGCAGAGGGAGTCTCTGGAAACACCATATATTTT.

The V gene is TRBV12-3 or TRBV12-4, the J gene TRBJ1-5; 9 positions agree with TRBD1. V gave up 5 bases and J gave up 5 bases; unmatched junction bases: 4. The CDR3 runs to 14 residues. This CDR3 is CASSRDREHQPQHF. The CDR3 bases are TGTGCCAGCAGTCGGGACAGGGAACATCAGCCCCAGCATTTT.

This sequence joins TRBV28 and TRBJ2-1, with D perhaps matching TRBD1 or TRBD2 (6 bases each). V dropped 5 bases and J dropped 0 bases, with 20 bases sitting between them. The germline gives CDR1 MDHEN, CDR2 SYDVKM. The CDR3 has 18 amino acids. CDR3 coding DNA: TGTGCCAGCAGTCCGGTCCTCGGGGGCCGGGGCTCCTACAATGAGCAGTTCTTC. This codes for CASSPVLGGRGSYNEQFF.

A note on this clonotype: At one of its ends the junction is not consistent with the germline gene, which may arise from a read error. V usage is TRBV11-3 and J usage is TRBJ2-1, with TRBD1 matching 8 bases. This CDR3 has 15 amino acids. CDR1 is SGHNT and CDR2 is YENEEA in the germline V gene. The CDR3 loop reads CASRLAGGAYNEQFF. The CDR3 region has the DNA TGTGCCAGCAGGTTAGCAGGGGGCGCCTACAATGAGCAGTTCTTC.

This chain links TRBV13 with TRBJ2-1; 7 positions match TRBD2. The V segment lost 5 bases and the J segment 9 bases; nucleotides outside the gene matches: 19. The CDR3 sequence is 17 residues long. Looked up from germline, CDR1 is PRHDT and CDR2 is FYEKMQ (reference sequence). This CDR3 reads CASSRLGSAGELGEQFF. The CDR3 nucleotides read TGTGCCAGCAGCCGATTGGGATCGGCGGGAGAGTTAGGTGAGCAGTTCTTC.

This clonotype was found a few times. Compared with germline, one end of the junction differs, possibly owing to a read error. The chain joins TRBV5-1 to TRBJ1-5, with 11 bases identical to TRBD1. Germline V lookup: CDR1 SGHRS, CDR2 YFSETQ. The CDR3 sequence is 14 residues long. CDR3 coding DNA: TGTGCCAGCAGTCTGGGACAGGGGGATCAGCCCCAGCATTTT. Its protein is CASSLGQGDQPQHF.